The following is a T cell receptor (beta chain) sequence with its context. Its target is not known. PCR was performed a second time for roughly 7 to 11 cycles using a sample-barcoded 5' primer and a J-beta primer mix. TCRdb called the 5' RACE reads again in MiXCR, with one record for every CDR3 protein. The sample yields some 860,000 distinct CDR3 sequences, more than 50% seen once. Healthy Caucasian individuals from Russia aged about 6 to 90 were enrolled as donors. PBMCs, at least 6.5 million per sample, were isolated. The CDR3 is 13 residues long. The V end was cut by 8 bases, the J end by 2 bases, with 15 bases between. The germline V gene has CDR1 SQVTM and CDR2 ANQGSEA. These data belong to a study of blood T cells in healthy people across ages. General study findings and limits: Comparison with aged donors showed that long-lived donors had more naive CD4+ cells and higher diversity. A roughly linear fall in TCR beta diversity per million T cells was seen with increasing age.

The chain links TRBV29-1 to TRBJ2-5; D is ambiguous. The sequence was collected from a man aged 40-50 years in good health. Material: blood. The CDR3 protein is CSSRAPLQETQYF. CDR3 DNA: TGCAGCTCTCGGGCCCCACTGCAAGAGACCCAGTACTTC.